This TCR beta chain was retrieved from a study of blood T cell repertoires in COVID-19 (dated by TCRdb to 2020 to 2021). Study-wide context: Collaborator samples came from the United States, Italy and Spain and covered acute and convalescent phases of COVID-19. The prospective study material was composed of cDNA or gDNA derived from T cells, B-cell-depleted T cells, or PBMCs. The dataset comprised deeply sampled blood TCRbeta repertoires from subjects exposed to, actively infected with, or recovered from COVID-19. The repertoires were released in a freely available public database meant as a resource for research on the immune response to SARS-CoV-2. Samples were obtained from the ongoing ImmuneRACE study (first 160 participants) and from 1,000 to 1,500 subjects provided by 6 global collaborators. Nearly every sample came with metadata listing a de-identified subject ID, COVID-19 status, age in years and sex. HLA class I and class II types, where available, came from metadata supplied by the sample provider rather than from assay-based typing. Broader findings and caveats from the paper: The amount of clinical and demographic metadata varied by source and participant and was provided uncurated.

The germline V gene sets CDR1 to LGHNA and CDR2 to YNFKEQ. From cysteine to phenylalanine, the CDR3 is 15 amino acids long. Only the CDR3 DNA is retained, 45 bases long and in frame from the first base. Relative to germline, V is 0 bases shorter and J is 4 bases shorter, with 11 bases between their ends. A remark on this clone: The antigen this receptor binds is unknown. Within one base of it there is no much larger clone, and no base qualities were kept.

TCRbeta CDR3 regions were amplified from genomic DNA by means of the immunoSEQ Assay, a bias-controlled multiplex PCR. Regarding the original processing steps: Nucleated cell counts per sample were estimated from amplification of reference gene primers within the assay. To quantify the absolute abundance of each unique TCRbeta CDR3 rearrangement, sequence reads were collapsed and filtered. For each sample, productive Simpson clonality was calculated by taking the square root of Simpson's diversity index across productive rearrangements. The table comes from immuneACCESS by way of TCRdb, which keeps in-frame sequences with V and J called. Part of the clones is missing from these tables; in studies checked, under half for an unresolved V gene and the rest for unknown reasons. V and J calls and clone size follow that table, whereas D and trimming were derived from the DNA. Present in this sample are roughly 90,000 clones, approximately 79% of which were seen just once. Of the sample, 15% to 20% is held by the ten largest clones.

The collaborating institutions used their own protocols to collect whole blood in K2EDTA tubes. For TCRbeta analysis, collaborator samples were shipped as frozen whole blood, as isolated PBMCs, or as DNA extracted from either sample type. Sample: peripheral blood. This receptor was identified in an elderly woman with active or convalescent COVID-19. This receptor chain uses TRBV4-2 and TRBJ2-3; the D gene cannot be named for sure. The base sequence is TGTGCCAGCAGCCAAGATTTGGCCGGAGCAGATACGCAGTATTTT. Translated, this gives CASSQDLAGADTQYF.